These T cell receptor beta chains were read from a single sample in a study of blood T cell repertoires in COVID-19. Assay: immunoSEQ multiplex PCR; the TCRdb copy retains only in-frame clones and omits some. The repertoire consists of approximately 240,000 clones, with about nine tenths occurring once and the leading ten covering roughly 0.8%. Material for sequencing was peripheral blood. Receptors originate from a man aged 25 to 45 with COVID-19, enrolled during active disease. Both conserved end residues are part of each CDR3. The D gene is left open where the match is weak. Clone size, where shown, is once, few, many, or a class for clones that have expanded.

d_gene	v_gene	abundance	j_gene	CDR3nt	CDR3aa
TRBD2	TRBV10-2	NA	TRBJ2-1	TGCGCCGGAAGCGGGGGACCTTACAATGAGCAGTTCTTC	CAGSGGPYNEQFF
TRBD1	TRBV9	NA	TRBJ1-2	TGTGCCAGCACCGGGACAGTAGACTATGGCTACACCTTC	CASTGTVDYGYTF
NA	TRBV28	NA	TRBJ1-2	TGTGCCAGCAGTTTTCCCAATCCGGGACACCACTCTAACTATGGCTACACCTTC	CASSFPNPGHHSNYGYTF
NA	TRBV18	NA	TRBJ1-2	TGTGCCAGCTCACCATTTACACAGGGACAAAACTATGGCTACACCTTC	CASSPFTQGQNYGYTF
NA	TRBV2	NA	TRBJ1-1	TGTGCCAGCACAGGATTAGTGAACACTGAAGCTTTCTTT	CASTGLVNTEAFF
NA	TRBV18	NA	TRBJ1-1	TGTGCCAGCTCACCGACTCAGGGTTTGGACACTGAAGCTTTCTTT	CASSPTQGLDTEAFF
TRBD2	TRBV19	NA	TRBJ2-5	TGTGCCAGTAGTACTTCGGGGGGTCAAGAGACCCAGTACTTC	CASSTSGGQETQYF
TRBD1	TRBV3-1/TRBV3-2	NA	TRBJ2-2	TGTGCCAGCACCAACAGGGCGGGACAGGGGACCGGGGAGCTGTTTTTT	CASTNRAGQGTGELFF
NA	TRBV18	NA	TRBJ1-1	TGTGCCAGCTCACCTAACGAGGCAGCCCTTGAAGCTTTCTTT	CASSPNEAALEAFF
NA	TRBV5-6	NA	TRBJ2-2	TGTGCCAGCTGGGCCAGGGGAAGGTTCGGCCGGGAGCTGTTTTTT	CASWARGRFGRELFF
TRBD2	TRBV4-1	NA	TRBJ2-1	TGCGCCAGCAGCCAGCGACTAGCGGGGGGGCAGGCTCAGGAGCAGTTCTTC	CASSQRLAGGQAQEQFF
TRBD1	TRBV30	NA	TRBJ2-1	TGTGCCTGGAGTACGGACAGGGGCTACAATGAGCAGTTCTTC	CAWSTDRGYNEQFF
TRBD2	TRBV18	NA	TRBJ2-5	TGTGCCAGCGCCCGCCGGGGCGGGGGACAAGAGACCCAGTACTTC	CASARRGGGQETQYF
NA	TRBV10-3	few	TRBJ2-7	TGTGCCATCGGGAGAGGGCGCGAGCAGTACTTC	CAIGRGREQYF
NA	TRBV3-1/TRBV3-2	NA	TRBJ2-3	TGTGCCAGCAGCCAAGAAGACGGTTCAGGAACAGATACGCAGTATTTT	CASSQEDGSGTDTQYF
NA	TRBV7-9	NA	TRBJ1-2	TGTGCCAGCAGCTTGTTCTCGGTTAATCAGGGGTTAGCTAACTATGGCTACACCTTC	CASSLFSVNQGLANYGYTF
NA	TRBV6-5	once	TRBJ1-2	TGTGCCAGCAGTTCTATCGACAGAACAAATGGCTACACCTTC	CASSSIDRTNGYTF
NA	TRBV30	NA	TRBJ2-7	TGTGCCTGGAGTGTTGGGGATACGGGAGAGCAGTACTTC	CAWSVGDTGEQYF
TRBD1	TRBV4-2	NA	TRBJ1-2	TGTGCCAGCAGCCAATACGTTTCTGGGACAGAAGGCCTAGCTAACTATGGCTACACCTTC	CASSQYVSGTEGLANYGYTF
NA	TRBV7-9	NA	TRBJ2-1	TGTGCCAGTGCGGTGCTCAATGAGCAGTTCTTC	CASAVLNEQFF
NA	TRBV5-1	NA	TRBJ1-2	TGCGCCAGCAGCTTGGTACAGGGCCAAAACTATGGCTACACCTTC	CASSLVQGQNYGYTF
NA	TRBV3-1/TRBV3-2	NA	TRBJ2-1	TGTGCCAGCAGCCTTGAAGGGGGATTAAAAAATGAGCAGTTCTTC	CASSLEGGLKNEQFF
NA	TRBV11-3	NA	TRBJ1-1	TGTGCCAGCATCCCCGTTGGGGGGGGGCCTGAAGCTTTCTTT	CASIPVGGGPEAFF
NA	TRBV5-1	NA	TRBJ1-3	TGCGCCAGCAGCTTGGGCAGGGCGGGAAAAGGAAACACCATATATTTT	CASSLGRAGKGNTIYF
NA	TRBV10-2	NA	TRBJ1-6	TGCGCCAGCAGTGAGTCGGTCGTAAGGGGGGGTTCACCCCTCCACTTT	CASSESVVRGGSPLHF
NA	TRBV3-1/TRBV3-2	NA	TRBJ2-7	TGTGCCAGCAGCCTCCAGGGGAACCACGAGCAGTACTTC	CASSLQGNHEQYF
NA	TRBV6-6	NA	TRBJ1-3	TGTGCCAGCAGTTACGCTCAGGGTTGGATAAACACCATATATTTT	CASSYAQGWINTIYF
TRBD1	TRBV30	NA	TRBJ1-5	TGTGCCTGGAGTGACGGGACAGGGGATCCGCCCCAGCATTTT	CAWSDGTGDPPQHF
NA	TRBV11-2	NA	TRBJ1-3	TGTGCCAGCAGCCCAGGAAGGGGGGGCGGAAACACCATATATTTT	CASSPGRGGGNTIYF
NA	TRBV2	NA	TRBJ1-1	TGTGCCAGAGGGGGGAACACTGAAGCTTTCTTT	CARGGNTEAFF
TRBD2	TRBV6-2/TRBV6-3	NA	TRBJ2-5	TGTGCCAGCAGTCGAAGGCGGGGGGCGCTACAAGAGACCCAGTACTTC	CASSRRRGALQETQYF
NA	TRBV2	NA	TRBJ1-2	TGTGCCAGCAGTGAGTGGCCCCAGGGGAATGGCTACACCTTC	CASSEWPQGNGYTF
TRBD1	TRBV2	NA	TRBJ1-1	TGTGCCAGTGACAGGGGGCGTGTTCCCATCCTCATGAACACTGAAGCTTTCTTT	CASDRGRVPILMNTEAFF
TRBD2	TRBV15	NA	TRBJ2-3	TGTGCCACCAGGACCGGGACTAGCCTCACAGATACGCAGTATTTT	CATRTGTSLTDTQYF
NA	TRBV7-9	NA	TRBJ1-1	TGTGCCAGCAGCTTAGGACAGTCGACTGAAGCTTTCTTT	CASSLGQSTEAFF
NA	TRBV27	NA	TRBJ1-2	TGTGCCAGCAGTTTAAGGGGTGCTGATGGCTACACCTTC	CASSLRGADGYTF
TRBD1	TRBV19	NA	TRBJ1-1	TGTGCCAGTAGTATTTTTTGGACAGGGTGGACTGAAGCTTTCTTT	CASSIFWTGWTEAFF
NA	TRBV4-1	NA	TRBJ2-5	TGCGCCAGCAGCCAAGAGCAGGCAGAGACCCAGTACTTC	CASSQEQAETQYF
TRBD1	TRBV19	once	TRBJ1-2	TGTGCCAGTAGTTTTCGACAGGGCGGTAACTATGGCTACACCTTC	CASSFRQGGNYGYTF
TRBD1	TRBV5-1	NA	TRBJ2-3	TGCGCCAGCAGCTTGGGGGACAGGGCACAAGATACGCAGTATTTT	CASSLGDRAQDTQYF
TRBD1	TRBV6-5	NA	TRBJ2-2	TGTGCCAGCAGGGGGGACAGGGGCGTTGCCGGGGAGCTGTTTTTT	CASRGDRGVAGELFF
TRBD2	TRBV7-9	NA	TRBJ2-5	TGTGCCAGCAGCTTAATCGGCGGGGGCCAAGAGACCCAGTACTTC	CASSLIGGGQETQYF
NA	TRBV30	once	TRBJ1-3	TGTGCCTGGGCGGAGTCTGGAAACACCATATATTTT	CAWAESGNTIYF
TRBD1	TRBV7-9	NA	TRBJ1-3	TGTGCCAGCAGCTCCGGGACAGTTGGAAACACCATATATTTT	CASSSGTVGNTIYF
NA	TRBV29-1	NA	TRBJ2-3	TGCAGCGTTAACAGGGGGGGTGGGAGCACAGATACGCAGTATTTT	CSVNRGGGSTDTQYF
NA	TRBV18	NA	TRBJ1-5	TGTGCCAGCTCACTGGGGAGACAGGCCAATAATCAGCCCCAGCATTTT	CASSLGRQANNQPQHF
NA	TRBV4-2	NA	TRBJ1-6	TGTGCCAGCAGCCAAGCTCGCGGAACTAATTCACCCCTCCACTTT	CASSQARGTNSPLHF
TRBD2	TRBV5-4	NA	TRBJ2-1	TGTGCCAGCAGCACCGGGACTAGCGGGAACAATGAGCAGTTCTTC	CASSTGTSGNNEQFF
TRBD1	TRBV19	NA	TRBJ1-4	TGTGCCAGTAGTACCCACAGGGGCCTTAATGAAAAACTGTTTTTT	CASSTHRGLNEKLFF
NA	TRBV18	NA	TRBJ2-1	TGTGCCAGCTCACCGCGGGAAGAGGGCAATGAGCAGTTCTTC	CASSPREEGNEQFF
NA	TRBV5-6	NA	TRBJ1-6	TGTGCCAGCAGCTTGGTGCGGATACAGGGTAATTCACCCCTCCACTTT	CASSLVRIQGNSPLHF
NA	TRBV11-2	NA	TRBJ1-1	TGTGCCAGCAGCTTAGGGGGGGGACTGACTTACACTGAAGCTTTCTTT	CASSLGGGLTYTEAFF
NA	TRBV5-4	NA	TRBJ1-2	TGTGCCAGCAGCCCCGCCGACTCTACCCGCTACACCTTC	CASSPADSTRYTF
TRBD2	TRBV6-5	NA	TRBJ2-7	TGTGCCAGCAGTTATCGGGCGGGGGGGAACGAGCAGTACTTC	CASSYRAGGNEQYF
NA	TRBV5-1	NA	TRBJ2-5	TGCGCCAGCAGCTTGGCGGGGAACCAAGAGACCCAGTACTTC	CASSLAGNQETQYF
TRBD1	TRBV24-1	NA	TRBJ2-2	TGTGCCACCAGTGGAACAGGGGCGGTTGCCGGGGAGCTGTTTTTT	CATSGTGAVAGELFF
TRBD1	TRBV29-1	NA	TRBJ1-4	TGCAGCGTTATCTCCCAGGGGGCGGCTAATGAAAAACTGTTTTTT	CSVISQGAANEKLFF
NA	TRBV5-1	NA	TRBJ1-6	TGCGCCAGCAGCTCATCGACAGATAATAATTCACCCCTCCACTTT	CASSSSTDNNSPLHF
NA	TRBV3-1/TRBV3-2	NA	TRBJ2-7	TGTGCCAGCAGCCACCTAATAAGGGGGGGGACTTCCTCCTACGAGCAGTACTTC	CASSHLIRGGTSSYEQYF
NA	TRBV21-1	NA	TRBJ1-6	TGTGCCAGCCAGGGGCAGGGTTTTTCACCCCTCCACTTT	CASQGQGFSPLHF